The source of this T cell receptor beta chain is a study of blood T cells in healthy people across ages. The study, taken as a whole, reports: The long-lived group displayed more naive CD4+ cells, plus higher diversity, than the aged donors did.

In regard to this clonotype: The antigen is unknown. One end of the junction is discordant with germline, which a read error may explain.

Germline values: CDR1 MDHEN, CDR2 SYDVKM. The CDR3 has 16 residues. Next came a second PCR, run for about 6 to 12 cycles, which used a sample-barcoded 5' primer along with a J-beta primer mix. A template-switch adaptor with 12 random nucleotides tagged each cDNA molecule. TCRdb redid the calling of the 5' RACE reads with MiXCR, one entry per CDR3 protein. The sample consists of around 780,000 distinct CDR3 sequences, more than 50% of them appearing once. This chain uses TRBV28 with TRBJ2-3; D uncertain. Material: blood. This TCR was recovered from a man aged 40-49 years in good health. The CDR3 region has the DNA TGTGCCAGCAGTTTAAGGGCTACAATAAGCACGGATACGCAGTATTTT. This gives the protein CASSLRATISTDTQYF.